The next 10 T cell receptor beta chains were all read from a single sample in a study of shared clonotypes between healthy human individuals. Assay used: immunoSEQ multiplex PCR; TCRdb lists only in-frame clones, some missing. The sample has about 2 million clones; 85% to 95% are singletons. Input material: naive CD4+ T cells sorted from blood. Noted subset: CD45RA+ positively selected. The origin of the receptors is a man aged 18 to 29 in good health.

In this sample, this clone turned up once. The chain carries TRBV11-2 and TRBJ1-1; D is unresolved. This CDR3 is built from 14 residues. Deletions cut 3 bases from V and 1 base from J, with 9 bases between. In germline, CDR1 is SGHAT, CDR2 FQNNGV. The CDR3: CASSFVTENTEAFF. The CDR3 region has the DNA TGTGCCAGCAGCTTTGTCACAGAGAACACTGAAGCTTTCTTT.

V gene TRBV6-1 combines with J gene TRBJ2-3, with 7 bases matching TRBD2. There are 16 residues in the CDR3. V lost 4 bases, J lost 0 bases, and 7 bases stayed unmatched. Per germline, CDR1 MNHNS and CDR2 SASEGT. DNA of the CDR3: TGTGCCAGCAGTGGTCAGCGGGGCACTAGCACAGATACGCAGTATTTT. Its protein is CASSGQRGTSTDTQYF.

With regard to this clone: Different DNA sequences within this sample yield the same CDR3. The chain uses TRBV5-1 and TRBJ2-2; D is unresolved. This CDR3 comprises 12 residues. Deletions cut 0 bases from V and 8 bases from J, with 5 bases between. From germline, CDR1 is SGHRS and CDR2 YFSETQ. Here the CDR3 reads CASSLDLGELFF. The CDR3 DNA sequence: TGCGCCAGCAGCTTGGATCTAGGGGAGCTGTTTTTT. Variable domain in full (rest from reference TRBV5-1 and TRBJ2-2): KAGVTQTPRYLIKTRGQQVTLSCSPISGHRSVSWYQQTPGQGLQFLFEYFSETQRNKGNFPGRFSGRQFSNSRSEMNVSTLELGDSALYLCASSLDLGELFFGEGSRLTVL.

CDR3 protein: CASSRLAGGETQYF. For the CDR3, the DNA is TGTGCCAGCAGCCGACTAGCGGGAGGTGAGACCCAGTACTTC. The genes are TRBV2 and TRBJ2-5; 13 bases are a match to TRBD2. Germline CDR1 and CDR2: SNHLY and FYNNEI. CDR3 length equals 14 residues. V lost 6 bases and J lost 5; bases outside the gene matches: 3.

CDR3 region: CASSDKGGNQPQHF. In nucleotides, the CDR3 is TGTGCCAGCAGTGATAAGGGAGGCAATCAGCCCCAGCATTTT. The rearrangement joins TRBV2 to TRBJ1-5; D is unclear. Germline V lookup: CDR1 SNHLY, CDR2 FYNNEI. V gave up 3 bases and J gave up 2 bases, with 8 bases separating them. The CDR3 spans 14 residues.

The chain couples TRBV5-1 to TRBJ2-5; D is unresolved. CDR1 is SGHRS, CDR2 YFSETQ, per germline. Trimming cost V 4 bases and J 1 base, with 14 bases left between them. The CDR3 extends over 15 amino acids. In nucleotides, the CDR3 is TGCGCCAGCAGCATCCCCTCGGGCGGCCAAGAGACCCAGTACTTC. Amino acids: CASSIPSGGQETQYF.

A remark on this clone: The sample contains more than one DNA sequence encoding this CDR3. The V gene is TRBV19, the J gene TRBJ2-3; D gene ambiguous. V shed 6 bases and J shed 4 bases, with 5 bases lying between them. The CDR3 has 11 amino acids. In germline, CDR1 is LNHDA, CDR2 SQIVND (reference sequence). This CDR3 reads CASSMADTQYF. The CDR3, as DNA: TGTGCCAGTAGCATGGCAGATACGCAGTATTTT.

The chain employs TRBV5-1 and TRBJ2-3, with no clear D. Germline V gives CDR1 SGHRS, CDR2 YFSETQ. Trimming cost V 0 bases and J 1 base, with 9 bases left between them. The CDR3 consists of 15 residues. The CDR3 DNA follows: TGCGCCAGCAGCTTGGACCCTTTGCGCACAGATACGCAGTATTTT. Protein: CASSLDPLRTDTQYF. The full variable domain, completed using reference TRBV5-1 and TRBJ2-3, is KAGVTQTPRYLIKTRGQQVTLSCSPISGHRSVSWYQQTPGQGLQFLFEYFSETQRNKGNFPGRFSGRQFSNSRSEMNVSTLELGDSALYLCASSLDPLRTDTQYFGPGTRLTVL.

Written as DNA, the CDR3 is TGCGCCAGCAGCCAATCAGGCTTCTACGAGCAGTACTTC. It codes for CASSQSGFYEQYF. The chain uses TRBV4-3 and TRBJ2-7; D call uncertain. Trimming took 2 bases from V and 3 from J, leaving 8 bases between them. Per germline, CDR1 LGHNA and CDR2 YSLEER. This CDR3 comprises 13 residues.

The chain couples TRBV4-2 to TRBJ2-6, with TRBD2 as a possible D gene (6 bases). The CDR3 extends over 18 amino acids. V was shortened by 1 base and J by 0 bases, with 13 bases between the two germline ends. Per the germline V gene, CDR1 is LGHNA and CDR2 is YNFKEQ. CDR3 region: CASSQVNQGGSGANVLTF. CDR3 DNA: TGTGCCAGCAGCCAAGTTAACCAGGGAGGCTCTGGGGCCAACGTCCTGACTTTC.